What follows describes a single TCR beta chain. The antigen remains unidentified. The assay was immunoSEQ multiplex PCR, and TCRdb's table has in-frame clones only and misses some. Of about 29,000 clones in the sample, roughly 62% were seen once. The CDR3 is made up of 15 amino acids. After removal of 7 bases from V and 5 bases from J, the junction contained 6 bases not matched to a gene. Germline V gene sequence: CDR1 SEHNR, CDR2 FQNEAQ (reference sequence). This record belongs to a study of cytotoxic CD8 clonotypes in ibrutinib-treated CLL. Overall study findings and caveats: Clonality showed a rise at ibrutinib response that reversed toward baseline at progression.

The chain is built from TRBV7-9 and TRBJ2-1, with TRBD2 matching 12 bases. This sample comprised PBMCs, obtained before ibrutinib treatment. This receptor was identified in a human donor with chronic lymphocytic leukemia. Written as DNA, the CDR3 is TGTGCCAGCACGACTAGCGGGAGTACAGACAATGAGCAGTTCTTC. The encoded protein is CASTTSGSTDNEQFF.